These 9 T cell receptor beta chains were all obtained from the same sample, sequenced in a study of T cell responses to AZD1222 COVID-19 vaccine. Here immunoSEQ multiplex PCR was the method, and the copy in TCRdb shows in-frame clones only, minus some. This table has roughly 180,000 clones, around 86% appearing once. The source material was peripheral blood, sampled on day 0 of MenACWY control vaccination. The receptors were sampled from an adult in good health.

This rearrangement joins TRBV27 to TRBJ1-2, with D perhaps matching TRBD1 (5 bases). The ends were cut back, 5 bases at V and 4 bases at J, with 14 bases in the middle. CDR3 length: 14 amino acids. Per germline, CDR1 MNHEY and CDR2 SMNVEV (reference sequence). CDR3 sequence reads: CASSRDGGGYGYTF. DNA of the CDR3: TGTGCCAGCAGTCGGGACGGCGGGGGCTATGGCTACACCTTC.

This chain joins TRBV11-3 and TRBJ2-7, with 7 positions matching TRBD1. V lost 0 bases and J lost 6; bases outside the gene matches: 11. CDR1 is SGHNT and CDR2 is YENEEA in the germline V gene. This CDR3 has 16 residues. CDR3 sequence reads: CASSLDSTTGRAEQYF. The CDR3, as DNA: TGTGCCAGCAGCTTAGATTCGACGACAGGGCGGGCCGAGCAGTACTTC.

The V gene is TRBV4-2, the J gene TRBJ2-7, with 7 bases that match TRBD1. This CDR3 has 15 residues. Losses at the gene ends were 7 bases for V and 6 bases for J; bases not matched to a gene: 15. Per the germline V gene, CDR1 is LGHNA and CDR2 is YNFKEQ. Here the CDR3 DNA reads TGTGCCAGCACCCGGGACAGAGCCCCTTCGGTCGAGCAGTACTTC. Amino acid sequence: CASTRDRAPSVEQYF.

The chain uses TRBV27 and TRBJ2-7, with D possibly matching TRBD1 (6 bases). This CDR3 has 14 amino acids. The V and J ends lost 9 bases and 0 bases respectively, with 15 bases between them. CDR1 and CDR2 from the germline V gene are MNHEY and SMNVEV (reference sequence). The CDR3 is CASSTGDTSYEQYF. The CDR3 nucleotides read TGTGCCAGTTCGACCGGGGACACCTCCTACGAGCAGTACTTC.

The rearrangement joins TRBV14 to TRBJ1-3; D remains ambiguous. Looked up from germline, CDR1 is SGHDN and CDR2 is FVKESK. This CDR3 is 12 amino acids long. The germline V and J ends were trimmed by 5 bases and 2 bases, with 4 bases remaining between them. The CDR3 nucleotides are TGTGCCAGCAGCGAAACTGGAAACACCATATATTTT. This sequence encodes CASSETGNTIYF.

This chain uses TRBV9 with TRBJ2-1; no clear D gene. The germline V and J ends were trimmed by 0 bases and 7 bases, with 8 bases remaining between them. The CDR3 loop spans 13 amino acids. Germline loops: CDR1 SGDLS, CDR2 YYNGEE. The CDR3 reads CASSVAGQNEQFF. Here the CDR3 DNA reads TGTGCCAGCAGCGTAGCTGGCCAAAATGAGCAGTTCTTC.

V gene TRBV29-1 combines with J gene TRBJ2-2, with 8 bases aligning to TRBD1. CDR3 size: 15 residues. Per germline, CDR1 SQVTM and CDR2 ANQGSEA. V lost 6 bases, J lost 3 bases, and 9 bases stayed unmatched. This chain's CDR3 is CSVSGRTGHTGELFF. For the CDR3, the DNA is TGCAGCGTGTCAGGGCGGACAGGGCACACCGGGGAGCTGTTTTTT.

This sequence joins TRBV7-9 and TRBJ2-1, with a tentative D call TRBD1 (5 bases). Per germline, CDR1 SEHNR and CDR2 FQNEAQ (reference sequence). V was shortened by 2 bases and J by 3 bases, with 11 bases between the two germline ends. CDR3 size: 15 residues. The DNA for the CDR3 is TGTGCCAGCAGCTTATCCGACCAGGGCTACAATGAGCAGTTCTTC. Protein sequence: CASSLSDQGYNEQFF.

The chain joins TRBV18 to TRBJ1-1; D unresolved. The CDR3 is 15 amino acids. The V end was cut by 1 base, the J end by 0 bases, with 9 bases between. Germline CDR1 is KGHSH and CDR2 is LQKENI. The CDR3 DNA follows: TGTGCCAGCTCACCACTTGCAGGACTGAACACTGAAGCTTTCTTT. Translated: CASSPLAGLNTEAFF. The entire variable domain, with the rest obtained from reference TRBV18 and TRBJ1-1, is as follows: NAGVMQNPRHLVRRRGQEARLRCSPMKGHSHVYWYRQLPEEGLKFMVYLQKENIIDESGMPKERFSAEFPKEGPSILRIQQVVRGDSAAYFCASSPLAGLNTEAFFGQGTRLTVV.